Sequencing of this TCR beta chain was carried out in a study of T cell changes during pregnancy in multiple sclerosis. V gave up 2 bases and J gave up 5 bases, with 8 bases separating them. The CDR3 contains 13 residues. Germline V CDR1 and CDR2: MNHNY, SVGAGI (reference sequence). Sequenced by immunoSEQ multiplex PCR; TCRdb stores in-frame clones only, minus some. The sample consists of some 37,000 clones, 88% of them appearing once. Sequenced material: CD4+ T cells from peripheral blood mononuclear cells, taken before pregnancy. The chain recombines TRBV6-6 with TRBJ2-3; no clear D. The sequence was collected from a female donor with multiple sclerosis, enrolled in a pregnancy study. The CDR3 here is CASSYPMRDTQYF. CDR3 DNA sequence: TGTGCCAGCAGTTACCCAATGAGAGATACGCAGTATTTT.